The TCR beta chain described here comes from a study of CD8 T cells in ankylosing spondylitis. Notes on the study in general: Peripheral blood held disease-linked clones only at relatively low frequency, and these were CD8+. Disease-linked clones reportedly concentrated significantly in matched ankylosing spondylitis synovial fluid. A TCR beta motif of several highly homologous variants seemed to mark ankylosing spondylitis blood.

It was by quantitative 5'-RACE with molecular barcodes that TCR beta libraries were made. TCRdb recomputed calls from the 5' RACE reads with MiXCR, one row per CDR3 protein. The table shows roughly 670,000 distinct CDR3 sequences, with around 20% occurring only once. This CDR3 has 13 amino acids. The ends were cut back, 2 bases at V and 7 bases at J, with 11 bases in the middle. In its sample, this clonotype was seen a few times. What it binds is not known. Sequencing input: blood, either unsorted or a sorted T cell fraction (not recorded which). The chain is built from TRBV12-3 or TRBV12-4 and TRBJ1-2; no clear D. This receptor was taken from a male donor with ankylosing spondylitis. CDR3 bases: TGTGCCAGCAGTTTATTCGGGAATGGTGGCTACACCTTC. It encodes CASSLFGNGGYTF.